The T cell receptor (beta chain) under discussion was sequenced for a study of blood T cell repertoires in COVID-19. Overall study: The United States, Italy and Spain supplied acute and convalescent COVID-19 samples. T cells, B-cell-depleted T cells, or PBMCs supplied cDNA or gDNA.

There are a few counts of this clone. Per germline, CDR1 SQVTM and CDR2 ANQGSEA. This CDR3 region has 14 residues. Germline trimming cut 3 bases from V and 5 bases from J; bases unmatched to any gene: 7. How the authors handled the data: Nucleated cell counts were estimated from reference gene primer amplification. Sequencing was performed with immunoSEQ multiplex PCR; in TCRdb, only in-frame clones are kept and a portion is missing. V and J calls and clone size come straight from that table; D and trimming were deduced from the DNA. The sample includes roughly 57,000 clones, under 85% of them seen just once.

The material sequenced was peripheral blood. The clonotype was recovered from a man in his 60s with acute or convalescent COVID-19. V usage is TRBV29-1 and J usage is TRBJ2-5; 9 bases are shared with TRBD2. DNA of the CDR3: TGCAGCGTTGACTTGCGGGGGGGATGGGAGACCCAGTACTTC. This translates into CSVDLRGGWETQYF.